These 26 T cell receptor beta chains share one sample of origin, sequenced in a study of blood T cells in healthy people across ages. Sample-barcoded 5' priming and a J-beta primer mix drove a second PCR of about 6 to 11 cycles. TCRdb passed the 5' RACE reads through MiXCR, listing each CDR3 protein once. The data contain fewer than 2 million distinct CDR3 sequences, 35% to 50% of them singletons. Sample: blood. The receptor source for this set is a human donor in good health.

In its sample, this clonotype was seen many times. This chain uses TRBV4-3 with TRBJ1-6; D ambiguous. This CDR3 comprises 13 residues. CDR1 and CDR2 from the germline V gene are LGHNA and YSLEER. V lost 0 bases to trimming and J lost 7 bases, with 4 bases between them. CDR3 sequence reads: CASSQEGNSPLHF. The CDR3 nucleotides read TGCGCCAGCAGCCAAGAGGGGAATTCACCCCTCCACTTT.

This rearrangement joins TRBV27 to TRBJ1-2; TRBD1 matches 10 bases. Germline CDR1 and CDR2: MNHEY and SMNVEV (reference sequence). The trim removed 6 bases at V and 3 bases at J, leaving 10 bases unmatched. This CDR3 has 16 residues. CDR3: CASSHSRQGADYGYTF. The CDR3 DNA is TGTGCCAGCAGCCACTCTCGACAGGGGGCGGACTATGGCTACACCTTC.

The chain has TRBV12-3 or TRBV12-4 and TRBJ2-4, with D unclear. The CDR3 loop spans 12 amino acids. V shed 3 bases and J shed 9 bases, with 9 bases lying between them. CDR3: CASSFDQVIQYF. CDR3 nucleotides: TGTGCCAGCAGTTTTGATCAGGTCATTCAGTACTTC.

The chain recombines TRBV6-4 with TRBJ2-7, with TRBD2 matching 10 bases. Germline CDR1 and CDR2: MRHNA and SNTAGT. The length of the CDR3 is 15 residues. Trimming at V came to 6 bases and at J to 7 bases, leaving 12 bases not matched to a gene. In DNA, the CDR3 is TGTGCCAGCAGGCGGGAAGCGGGGGGGCTGAATGAGCAGTACTTC. Its translation: CASRREAGGLNEQYF.

The chain is built from TRBV11-2 and TRBJ2-5, with 10 bases identical to TRBD2. The end of the DNA fits TRBJ2-7 better, so the J call may be wrong. Germline CDR1 SGHAT, CDR2 FQNNGV. This CDR3 is built from 17 residues. CDR3 loop: CASSLECTSGVRYEQYF. The CDR3 bases are TGTGCCAGCAGCTTAGAGTGCACTAGCGGGGTTCGCTACGAGCAGTACTTC.

The rearrangement links TRBV6-6 to TRBJ2-1; 9 bases fit TRBD2. The CDR3 is made up of 15 amino acids. V shed 5 bases, J shed 6 bases, and the junction held 8 bases outside the gene matches. In germline, CDR1 is MNHNY, CDR2 SVGAGI (reference sequence). CDR3: CASSRRGGDINEQFF. In DNA form, the CDR3 reads TGTGCCAGCAGTCGGCGGGGGGGCGATATCAATGAGCAGTTCTTC.

This clonotype showed up just a few times. The chain links TRBV6-2 or TRBV6-3 to TRBJ2-3, with a possible D match to TRBD2 (5 bases). V lost 8 bases and J 2 bases, leaving 11 bases between the germline ends. Germline V lookup: CDR1 MNHEY, CDR2 SVGEGT. This CDR3 is 13 amino acids long. This CDR3 is CASRAADTDTQYF. In nucleotides, the CDR3 is TGTGCCAGCCGAGCGGCGGACACAGATACGCAGTATTTT.

V gene TRBV20-1 combines with J gene TRBJ1-2, with D unresolved. Germline CDR1 is DFQATT and CDR2 is SNEGSKA (reference sequence). The CDR3 runs to 15 residues. Trimming stripped 6 bases from V and 8 bases from J, with 25 bases between. In DNA, the CDR3 is TGCAGTGCGATAACGACGCCCGGATCCCAGTCGGGCTACACCTTC. It encodes CSAITTPGSQSGYTF.

This clonotype was counted between two and nine times. J is TRBJ2-1 and V is TRBV4-3; D is uncertain. The CDR3 length is 13 residues. Germline V gene lookup returns CDR1 LGHNA and CDR2 YSLEER. The V and J ends lost 7 bases and 9 bases respectively, with 16 bases between them. CDR3 nucleotide sequence: TGCGCCAGCAAGGACCATACCGGCGGTGAGCAGTTCTTC. Translation: CASKDHTGGEQFF.

This clonotype was recorded a few times. The J gene is TRBJ2-1, the V gene TRBV20-1, with TRBD2 as a possible D gene (7 bases). With 2 bases removed from V and 4 bases from J, the gap between germline ends came to 15 bases. Germline V lookup: CDR1 DFQATT, CDR2 SNEGSKA (reference sequence). CDR3 length: 15 amino acids. CDR3 protein: CSARPLRGGYNEQFF. CDR3 coding DNA: TGCAGTGCTAGACCTCTTAGGGGGGGGTACAATGAGCAGTTCTTC.

This clonotype was counted a few times. The gene calls are TRBV6-6 and TRBJ1-5; TRBD1 is a possible D gene (5 bases). V was pared by 6 bases and J by 6 bases, with 21 bases between. Germline V gives CDR1 MNHNY, CDR2 SVGAGI (reference sequence). The CDR3 runs to 16 residues. CDR3 sequence (DNA): TGTGCCAGCAGCGAGGTTGGGGAACCAAGGGGTCAGCCCCAGCATTTT. It yields the protein CASSEVGEPRGQPQHF.

This clonotype was detected many times. V gene TRBV7-2 combines with J gene TRBJ1-5, with D perhaps TRBD1 (6 bases). Germline V gives CDR1 SGHTA, CDR2 FQGNSA. V lost 5 bases and J 1 base, leaving 21 bases between the germline ends. The CDR3 consists of 18 residues. CDR3 DNA: TGTGCCAGCAGCCCCTTAGGCGGAGGGGGTATAAGCAATCAGCCCCAGCATTTT. This codes for CASSPLGGGGISNQPQHF.

V is TRBV20-1 and J is TRBJ1-2; D is unclear. Trimming removed 2 bases from V and 6 bases from J, with 13 bases in between. Germline CDR1 reads DFQATT; CDR2 reads SNEGSKA (reference sequence). The CDR3 is made up of 13 amino acids. The CDR3 nucleotides read TGCAGTGCTAGATCGATCCCTTGGAATGGCTACACCTTC. This sequence encodes CSARSIPWNGYTF.

This clonotype was picked up a small number of times. The germline gene is not matched at one end of the junction; a read error may be the cause. The chain couples TRBV6-6 to TRBJ2-2; D possibly corresponds to TRBD2 (5 bases). Germline CDR1 MNHNY, CDR2 SVGAGI (reference sequence). The CDR3 has 13 residues. CDR3: CASSYFITGELFF. The CDR3 DNA sequence: TGTGCCAGCAGTTACTTTATCACCGGGGAGTTGTTTTTT.

The chain links TRBV28 to TRBJ2-1; 8 nucleotides match TRBD1. Germline V gene sequence: CDR1 MDHEN, CDR2 SYDVKM. The CDR3 spans 17 residues. The trim removed 7 bases at V and 2 bases at J, leaving 13 bases unmatched. This CDR3 reads CASTVPGQVWAYNEQFF. The DNA for the CDR3 is TGTGCCAGCACCGTCCCGGGACAGGTTTGGGCCTACAATGAGCAGTTCTTC.

V gene TRBV20-1 combines with J gene TRBJ1-2; D not certain. This CDR3 region has 13 residues. Trimming shortened V by 8 bases and J by 1 base, and 14 bases separated the two germline ends. Germline values: CDR1 DFQATT, CDR2 SNEGSKA (reference sequence). DNA for the CDR3: TGCAGTAAAGATCGGTTTCTTAACTATGGCTACACCTTC. This gives the protein CSKDRFLNYGYTF.

The chain combines TRBV7-8 with TRBJ2-2; 11 bases are shared with TRBD1. There are 17 residues in the CDR3. The germline V gene has CDR1 SGHVS and CDR2 FQNEAQ. V lost 5 bases to trimming and J lost 5 bases; unmatched junction nucleotides: 10. CDR3 sequence (DNA): TGTGCCAGCAGCCGCACGGGGGGGACAGGGGGGACCGGGGAGCTGTTTTTT. Its translation: CASSRTGGTGGTGELFF.

The rearrangement uses TRBV9 and TRBJ2-1, with 7 bases that match TRBD2. The V segment lost 2 bases and the J segment 9 bases; nucleotides outside the gene matches: 11. The CDR3 length is 15 residues. The germline V gene encodes CDR1 SGDLS and CDR2 YYNGEE. The DNA of the CDR3 is TGTGCCAGCAGCGTTAGCGGGTTCGTCAGTGGTGAGCAGTTCTTC. It specifies CASSVSGFVSGEQFF.

This chain links TRBV3-1 with TRBJ1-1, with TRBD1 identical over 7 bases. After removal of 4 bases from V and 5 bases from J, the junction contained 7 bases not matched to a gene. Germline V gives CDR1 LGHDT, CDR2 YNNKEL (reference sequence). CDR3 length: 14 residues. The CDR3 DNA is TGTGCCAGCAGCCTTCCGGGACAGATTACTGAAGCTTTCTTT. As protein: CASSLPGQITEAFF.

J is TRBJ2-3 and V is TRBV12-5; TRBD1 agrees at 8 bases. The germline V gene encodes CDR1 LGHNT and CDR2 FRNRAP. The CDR3 is made up of 17 amino acids. V dropped 3 bases and J dropped 5; count of bases not matched to a gene: 13. The CDR3 DNA reads as TGTGCTAGTGGTTTTTACCTCGGACAGGGAAAAGAAGATACGCAGTATTTT. It specifies CASGFYLGQGKEDTQYF.

In this sample, this clonotype turned up a few times. The chain uses TRBV20-1 and TRBJ2-3, with D tentatively TRBD1 or TRBD2 (6 bases each). Trimming took 3 bases from V and 7 from J, leaving 17 bases between them. The CDR3 extends over 14 amino acids. The germline V gene has CDR1 DFQATT and CDR2 SNEGSKA (reference sequence). CDR3 DNA: TGCAGTGCTAGGGATCAGAGGGGGGCAAATACGCAGTATTTT. This gives the protein CSARDQRGANTQYF.

The gene calls are TRBV4-1 and TRBJ1-6; D is undetermined. CDR1 MGHRA and CDR2 YSYEKL come from the germline V gene. CDR3 length equals 14 residues. Between the trimmed V and J ends, which lost 0 bases and 7 bases, there was a span of 7 bases. The CDR3 region has the DNA TGCGCCAGCAGCCAAGACTATCAGAATTCACCCCTCCACTTT. Protein product: CASSQDYQNSPLHF.

The rearrangement uses TRBV4-1 and TRBJ1-5, with a weak D call TRBD1 (5 bases). Trimming shortened V by 2 bases and J by 6 bases, and 17 bases separated the two germline ends. There are 16 residues in the CDR3. Germline CDR1 reads MGHRA; CDR2 reads YSYEKL. CDR3 in DNA: TGCGCCAGCAGCCAACCAGGGAGACGGGCGGGTCAGCCCCAGCATTTT. Its translation is CASSQPGRRAGQPQHF.

The chain carries TRBV6-6 and TRBJ2-3; 12 nucleotides line up with TRBD2. The V gene's germline CDR1 is MNHNY and CDR2 SVGAGI (reference sequence). The ends lost 8 bases at V and 3 bases at J; junction bases unmatched: 3. This CDR3 is 14 amino acids long. CDR3 amino acids: CASLAGGLTDTQYF. CDR3 in DNA: TGTGCCAGCCTAGCGGGGGGGCTGACAGATACGCAGTATTTT.

In DNA, the CDR3 is TGCAGTGCAATGGACCTAACAGAGACCCAGTACTTC. Protein product: CSAMDLTETQYF. This chain links TRBV20-1 with TRBJ2-5; D remains unclear. V was pared by 6 bases and J by 4 bases, with 12 bases between. Per germline, CDR1 DFQATT and CDR2 SNEGSKA (reference sequence). The CDR3 is 12 amino acids.

As concerns this clonotype: One end of the junction varies from germline; a read error may be responsible. The chain combines TRBV29-1 with TRBJ1-2; a weak D match, TRBD1 (5 bases). The length of the CDR3 is 12 residues. Germline-derived CDR1 and CDR2 are SQVTM and ANQGSEA. The CDR3 nucleotides read TGCAGCGTTGAAGGGGGGAGGTATGACTACACCTTC. It is translated as CSVEGGRYDYTF.